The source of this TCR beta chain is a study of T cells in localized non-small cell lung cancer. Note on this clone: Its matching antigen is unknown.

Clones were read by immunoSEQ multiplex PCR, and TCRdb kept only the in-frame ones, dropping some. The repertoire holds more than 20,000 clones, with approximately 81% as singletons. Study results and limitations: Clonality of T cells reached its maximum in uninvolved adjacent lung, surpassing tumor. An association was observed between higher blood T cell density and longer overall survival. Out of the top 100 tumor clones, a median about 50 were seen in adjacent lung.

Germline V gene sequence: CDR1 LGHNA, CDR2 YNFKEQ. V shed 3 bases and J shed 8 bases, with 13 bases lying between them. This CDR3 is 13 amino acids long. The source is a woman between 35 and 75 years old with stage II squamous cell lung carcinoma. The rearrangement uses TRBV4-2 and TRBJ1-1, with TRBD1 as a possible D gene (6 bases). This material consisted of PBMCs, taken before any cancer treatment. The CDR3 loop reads CASSHGQRPEAFF. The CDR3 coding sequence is TGTGCCAGCAGCCACGGACAGAGACCAGAAGCTTTCTTT.